The clone carrying this T cell receptor beta chain has a handful of counts. Its antigen is undetermined. Different DNA sequences within this sample yield the same CDR3. These data come from a study of beta chain features in type 1 diabetes. Study-wide findings and caveats: Researchers report that Type 1 diabetes patients had moderately but significantly shorter TCRB CDR3s across all four CD4+ subsets.

Reverse transcribing all isolated RNA meant expressed TCRB transcripts were sequenced. Roughly 3.4 million reads per sample on average were obtained from naive, central memory and regulatory T cell samples. TCRdb's copy holds only in-frame clones and misses some; the assay was immunoSEQ multiplex PCR. The sample carries about 660,000 clones, over 11% recorded once. This CDR3 spans 11 amino acids. V gave up 5 bases and J gave up 2 bases, with 4 bases separating them. CDR1 and CDR2 (germline): SGHTA, FQGNSA. This TCR was sampled from a man aged 18 to 35 with type 1 diabetes. Specimen: naive CD4+ T cells from blood. The chain recombines TRBV7-2 with TRBJ2-7; no definite D call. CDR3 in DNA: TGTGCCAGCAGCCTGACCTACGAGCAGTACTTC. Amino acid sequence: CASSLTYEQYF.